This TCR beta chain was recovered during a study of cytomegalovirus exposure and HLA in healthy donors. Study-level results: Cytomegalovirus association was assigned to approximately 160 TCR beta chains. Sequence variants that were highly shared formed a cluster that was likely a sequencing artifact. Cytomegalovirus status, reportedly, was diagnosed with high specificity and sensitivity by the classifier. In an earlier analysis, productive rearrangement rates for most beta V segments clustered near 87% or 30%.

The CDR3 runs 13 residues. Germline lookup yields CDR1 SQVTM and CDR2 ANQGSEA. Germline trimming cut 6 bases from V and 0 bases from J; bases unmatched to any gene: 3. Both 60 Vbeta primers and 13 Jbeta primers went into the PCR. Sequencing used immunoSEQ multiplex PCR; TCRdb keeps in-frame clones, though not all of them. This sample has about 150,000 clones; around nine tenths occur once, and the top ten carry about 2%. Details on this clone: The antigen is not known.

The sequenced sample consisted of PBMCs. The receptor's source is a woman aged 18-29 years in good health and CMV-seronegative. The V gene is TRBV29-1, the J gene TRBJ1-1; 8 bases are shared with TRBD1. CDR3 coding DNA: TGCAGCGTGACAGGGGAAGTGAACACTGAAGCTTTCTTT. Protein product: CSVTGEVNTEAFF.